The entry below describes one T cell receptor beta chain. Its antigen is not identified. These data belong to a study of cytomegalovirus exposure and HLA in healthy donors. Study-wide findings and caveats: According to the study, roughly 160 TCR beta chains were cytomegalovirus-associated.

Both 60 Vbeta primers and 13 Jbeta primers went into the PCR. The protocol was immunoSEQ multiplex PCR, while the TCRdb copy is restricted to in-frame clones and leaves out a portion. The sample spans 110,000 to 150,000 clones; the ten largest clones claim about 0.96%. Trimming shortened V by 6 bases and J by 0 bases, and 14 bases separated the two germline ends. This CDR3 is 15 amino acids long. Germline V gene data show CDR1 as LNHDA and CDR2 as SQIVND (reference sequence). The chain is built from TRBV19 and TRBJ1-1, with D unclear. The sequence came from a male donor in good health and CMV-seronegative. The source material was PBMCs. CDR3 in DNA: TGTGCCAGTAGATCCCGAGGCCGGATGAACACTGAAGCTTTCTTT. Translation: CASRSRGRMNTEAFF. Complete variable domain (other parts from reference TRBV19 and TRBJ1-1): DGGITQSPKYLFRKEGQNVTLSCEQNLNHDAMYWYRQDPGQGLRLIYYSQIVNDFQKGDIAEGYSVSREKKESFPLTVTSAQKNPTAFYLCASRSRGRMNTEAFFGQGTRLTVV.